This T cell receptor beta chain was sequenced during a study of cytomegalovirus exposure and HLA in healthy donors. Trimming pared 1 base from V and 9 bases from J, leaving 7 bases between. CDR3 length: 11 residues. Germline V gene data show CDR1 as SGHTA and CDR2 as FQGNSA. In the PCR, 60 Vbeta and 13 Jbeta primers were used. Repertoires were generated with immunoSEQ multiplex PCR, while TCRdb's copy carries only in-frame clones and drops some. This sample yields about 160,000 clones, of which approximately 80% are seen a single time; 1.5% to 2.5% belongs to the top ten. V gene TRBV7-2 combines with J gene TRBJ2-7; TRBD2 might be the D (5 bases). This TCR was sampled from a man younger than 35 in good health and CMV-seronegative. What was sequenced was PBMCs. CDR3 protein: CASSLEEVQYF. The CDR3 DNA reads as TGTGCCAGCAGCTTAGAGGAGGTGCAGTACTTC. The full variable domain, completed using reference TRBV7-2 and TRBJ2-7, is GAGVSQSPSNKVTEKGKDVELRCDPISGHTALYWYRQSLGQGLEFLIYFQGNSAPDKSGLPSDRFSAERTGGSVSTLTIQRTQQEDSAVYLCASSLEEVQYFGPGTRLTVT.